This paragraph reports one T cell receptor (beta chain). The V gene's germline CDR1 is MNHEY and CDR2 SMNVEV (reference sequence). CDR3 length: 14 amino acids. These data belong to a study of T cells expressing NK-cell markers. TCRdb re-called the 5' RACE reads; one entry per CDR3 protein, DNA not given. This sample's table reports roughly 380,000 distinct CDR3 sequences. The V call is TRBV27, the J call TRBJ2-3; TCRdb returns TRBD1, unconfirmable since there is no DNA. The sequencing sample was made of blood T cells: a sorted CD56 or NKG2C T cell subset, CD4+ or CD8+ T cells, or bulk PBMC T cells (not recorded which). This receptor was identified in a man aged 18 to 69 in good health. CDR3 residues: CASSTGQGRDTQYF.